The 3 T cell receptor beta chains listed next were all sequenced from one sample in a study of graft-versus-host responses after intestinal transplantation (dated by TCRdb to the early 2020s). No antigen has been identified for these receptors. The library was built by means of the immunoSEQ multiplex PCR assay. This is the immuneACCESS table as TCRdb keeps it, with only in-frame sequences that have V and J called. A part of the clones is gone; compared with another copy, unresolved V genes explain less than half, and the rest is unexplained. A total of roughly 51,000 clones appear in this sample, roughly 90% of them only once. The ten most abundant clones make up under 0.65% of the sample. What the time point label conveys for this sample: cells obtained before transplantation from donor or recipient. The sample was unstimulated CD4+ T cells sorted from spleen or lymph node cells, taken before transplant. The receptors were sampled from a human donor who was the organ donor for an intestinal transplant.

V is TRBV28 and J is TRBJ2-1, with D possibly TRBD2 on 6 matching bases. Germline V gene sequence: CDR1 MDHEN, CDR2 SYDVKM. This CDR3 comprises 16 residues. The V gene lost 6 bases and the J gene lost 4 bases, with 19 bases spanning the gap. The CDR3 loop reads CASRQTRRILYNEQFF. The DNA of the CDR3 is TGTGCCAGCAGACAGACTAGAAGGATTCTTTACAATGAGCAGTTCTTC. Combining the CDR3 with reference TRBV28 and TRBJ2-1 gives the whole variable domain DVKVTQSSRYLVKRTGEKVFLECVQDMDHENMFWYRQDPGLGLRLIYFSYDVKMKEKGDIPEGYSVSREKKERFSLILESASTNQTSMYLCASRQTRRILYNEQFFGPGTRLTVL.

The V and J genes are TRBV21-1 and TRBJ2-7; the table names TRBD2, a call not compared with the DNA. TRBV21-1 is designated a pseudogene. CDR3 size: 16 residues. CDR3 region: CASSFRYASGPYEQYF. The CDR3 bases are TGTGCCAGCAGTTTTAGATATGCTAGCGGACCCTACGAGCAGTACTTC.

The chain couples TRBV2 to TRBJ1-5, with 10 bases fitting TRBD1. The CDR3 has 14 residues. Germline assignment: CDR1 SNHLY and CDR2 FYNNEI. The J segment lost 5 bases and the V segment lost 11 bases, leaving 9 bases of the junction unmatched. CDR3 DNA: TGTGCCTCAAGAGGGGACAGGGGCTATCAGCCCCAGCATTTT. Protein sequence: CASRGDRGYQPQHF.